The clone carrying this T cell receptor (beta chain) showed up just once. The sample originates from a study of OX40 agonist ivuxolimab in advanced cancers. As for the study in general: The study treated patients with ivuxolimab, an agonistic anti-OX40 (CD134) antibody. Patients received ivuxolimab, an intravenous treatment, every 2 weeks at 0.01 to 10 mg/kg.

Assay: immunoSEQ multiplex PCR; the TCRdb copy retains only in-frame clones and omits some. This table holds some 25,000 clones, around 86% found once. V gave up 7 bases and J gave up 3 bases, with 19 bases separating them. The CDR3 extends over 15 amino acids. Germline CDR1 and CDR2: MDHEN and SYDVKM. This receptor was obtained from an adult with an advanced solid tumor such as melanoma, head and neck, liver or kidney cancer. The chain is built from TRBV28 and TRBJ2-7; a possible D gene is TRBD2 (6 bases). The sample in question was CD4+ or CD8+ T cells sorted from blood, obtained in a trial of the OX40 agonist ivuxolimab. CDR3 DNA: TGTGCCAGCAACAACCAGGGACTGGGTATCTACGAGCAGTACTTC. It codes for CASNNQGLGIYEQYF.